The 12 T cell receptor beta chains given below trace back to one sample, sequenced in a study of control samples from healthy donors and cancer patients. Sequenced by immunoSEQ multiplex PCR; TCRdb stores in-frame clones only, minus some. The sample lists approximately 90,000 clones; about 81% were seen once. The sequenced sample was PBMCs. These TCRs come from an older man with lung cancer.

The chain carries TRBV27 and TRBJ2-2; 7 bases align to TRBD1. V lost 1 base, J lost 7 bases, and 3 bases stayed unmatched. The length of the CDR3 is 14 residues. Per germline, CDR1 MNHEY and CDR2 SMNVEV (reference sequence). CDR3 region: CASSLYPGGGELFF. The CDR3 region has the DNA TGTGCCAGCAGTTTATATCCAGGGGGCGGGGAGCTGTTTTTT.

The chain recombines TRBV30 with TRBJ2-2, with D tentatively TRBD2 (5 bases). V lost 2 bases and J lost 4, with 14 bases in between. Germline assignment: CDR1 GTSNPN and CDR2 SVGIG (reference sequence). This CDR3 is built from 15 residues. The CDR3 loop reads CAWSLGRTPTGELFF. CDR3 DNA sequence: TGTGCCTGGAGTTTGGGTCGGACTCCCACCGGGGAGCTGTTTTTT. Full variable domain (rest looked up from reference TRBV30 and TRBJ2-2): SQTIHQWPATLVQPVGSPLSLECTVEGTSNPNLYWYRQAAGRGLQLLFYSVGIGQISSEVPQNLSASRPQDRQFILSSKKLLLSDSGFYLCAWSLGRTPTGELFFGEGSRLTVL.

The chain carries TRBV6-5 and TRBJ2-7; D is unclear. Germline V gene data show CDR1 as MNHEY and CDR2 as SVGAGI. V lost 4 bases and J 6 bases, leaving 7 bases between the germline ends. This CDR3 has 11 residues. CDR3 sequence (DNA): TGTGCCAGCAGTTCCCTTCGCGAGCAGTACTTC. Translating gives CASSSLREQYF.

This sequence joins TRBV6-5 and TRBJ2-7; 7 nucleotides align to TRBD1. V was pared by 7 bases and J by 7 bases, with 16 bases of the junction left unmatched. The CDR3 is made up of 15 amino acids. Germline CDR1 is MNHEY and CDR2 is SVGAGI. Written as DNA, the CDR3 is TGTGCCAGCACCAAGAGACAGGGACCTGATGATGAGCAGTACTTC. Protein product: CASTKRQGPDDEQYF.

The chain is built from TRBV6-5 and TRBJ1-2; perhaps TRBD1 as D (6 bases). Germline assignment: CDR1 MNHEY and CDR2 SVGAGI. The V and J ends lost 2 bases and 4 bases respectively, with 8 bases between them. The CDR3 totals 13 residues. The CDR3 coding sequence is TGTGCCAGCAGTTACCTGGACAGCTATGGCTACACCTTC. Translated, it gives CASSYLDSYGYTF.

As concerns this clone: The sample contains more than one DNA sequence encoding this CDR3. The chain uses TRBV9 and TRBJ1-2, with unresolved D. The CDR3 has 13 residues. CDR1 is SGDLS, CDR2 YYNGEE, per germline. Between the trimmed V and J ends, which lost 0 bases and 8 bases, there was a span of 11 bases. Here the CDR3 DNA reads TGTGCCAGCAGCGTAGTAGAAGGGTACGGCTACACCTTC. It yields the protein CASSVVEGYGYTF.

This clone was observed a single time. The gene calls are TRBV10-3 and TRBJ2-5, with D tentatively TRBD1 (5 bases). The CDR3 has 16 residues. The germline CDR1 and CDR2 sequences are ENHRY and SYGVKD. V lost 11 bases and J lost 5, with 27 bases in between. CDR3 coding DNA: TGTGCCCCCATTGTAGTGGGGCCCGTCGACCCCGAGACCCAGTACTTC. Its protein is CAPIVVGPVDPETQYF.

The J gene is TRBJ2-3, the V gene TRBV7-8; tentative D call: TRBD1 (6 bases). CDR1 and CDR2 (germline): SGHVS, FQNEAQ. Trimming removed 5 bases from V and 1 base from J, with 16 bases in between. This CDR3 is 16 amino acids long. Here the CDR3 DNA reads TGTGCCAGCAGCATTATGGGATCAGGGGGCACAGATACGCAGTATTTT. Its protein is CASSIMGSGGTDTQYF.

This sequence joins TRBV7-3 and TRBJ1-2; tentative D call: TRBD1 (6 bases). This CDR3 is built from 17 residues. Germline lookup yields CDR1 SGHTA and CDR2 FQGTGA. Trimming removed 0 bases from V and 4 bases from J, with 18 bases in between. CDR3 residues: CASSLTSTAGAGYGYTF. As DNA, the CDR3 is TGTGCCAGCAGCTTAACGAGTACGGCGGGGGCGGGCTATGGCTACACCTTC. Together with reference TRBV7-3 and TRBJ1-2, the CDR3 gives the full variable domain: GAGVSQTPSNKVTEKGKYVELRCDPISGHTALYWYRQSLGQGPEFLIYFQGTGAADDSGLPNDRFFAVRPEGSVSTLKIQRTERGDSAVYLCASSLTSTAGAGYGYTFGSGTRLTVV.

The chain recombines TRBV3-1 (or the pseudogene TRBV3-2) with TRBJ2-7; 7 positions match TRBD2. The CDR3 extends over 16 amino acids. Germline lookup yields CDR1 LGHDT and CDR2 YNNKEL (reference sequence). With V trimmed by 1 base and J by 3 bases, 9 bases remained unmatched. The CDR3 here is CASSQGQTGTIYEQYF. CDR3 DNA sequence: TGTGCCAGCAGCCAAGGTCAGACCGGGACTATCTACGAGCAGTACTTC.

Written as DNA, the CDR3 is TGTGCCAGCAGCTCGGGACAGGGGTATCTATCAGAGCAGTTCTTC. Its protein is CASSSGQGYLSEQFF. The chain carries TRBV7-9 and TRBJ2-1, with 10 bases identical to TRBD1. The V gene end was trimmed by 4 bases and the J gene end by 10 bases; junction bases not matched to a gene: 10. Germline V gene lookup returns CDR1 SEHNR and CDR2 FQNEAQ (reference sequence). The CDR3 spans 15 residues.

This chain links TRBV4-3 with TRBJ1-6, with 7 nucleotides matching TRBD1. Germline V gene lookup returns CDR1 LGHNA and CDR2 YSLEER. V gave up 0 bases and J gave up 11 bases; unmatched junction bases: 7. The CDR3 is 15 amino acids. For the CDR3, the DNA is TGCGCCAGCAGCCAAGAACGACAGGGAAGGGCACCCCTCCACTTT. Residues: CASSQERQGRAPLHF.